This TCR beta chain was captured by sequencing in a study of cytomegalovirus exposure and HLA in healthy donors. The wider study: Early release data held around 80 million unique TCRs from HLA-typed donors.

The study ran its PCR with 60 Vbeta and 13 Jbeta primers. Only in-frame clones appear in the TCRdb table, and some are missing; sequencing was by immunoSEQ multiplex PCR. In the table there are roughly 190,000 clones, around four fifths of which are singletons. Germline V CDR1 and CDR2: SGDLS, YYNGEE. V was shortened by 5 bases and J by 9 bases, with 9 bases between the two germline ends. The CDR3 has 11 amino acids. As concerns this clone: Its antigen is as yet unknown.

Points from the study as a whole: A later analysis reportedly found that, within productive TCRs, an Asian-associated ancestry cluster had fewer N-insertions than the mean observed across the approximately 660 donors. Later analysis identified 16,951 TCR beta sequences associated with HLA alleles, using a false discovery rate threshold of 0.05. Later, an analysis found that common viral pathogens appeared to be linked with several of the most significant clusters.

The receptor comes from a man aged 35 to 55 in good health and CMV-seropositive. The source material was PBMCs. The chain is built from TRBV9 and TRBJ2-1, with D possibly being TRBD1 (5 bases). The CDR3 here is CASSLGVEQFF. In DNA form, the CDR3 reads TGTGCCAGCAGTCTAGGGGTTGAGCAGTTCTTC.